Shown below are 25 T cell receptor beta chains from a single sample sequenced in a study of shared clonotypes between healthy human individuals. TCRdb's table, derived via immunoSEQ multiplex PCR, lists solely in-frame clones and lacks some. The sample includes 200,000 to 250,000 clones, just over 65% of them seen just once. Sequenced: memory CD4+ T cells sorted from blood. The subset denotes: CD45RA-negative fraction. The origin of the receptors is a man in his thirties or forties in good health.

The J gene is TRBJ2-2, the V gene TRBV27; unclear D gene. This CDR3 region has 13 residues. Germline lookup yields CDR1 MNHEY and CDR2 SMNVEV (reference sequence). Trimming cost V 1 base and J 5 bases, with 5 bases left between them. DNA of the CDR3: TGTGCCAGCAGTTTATGGGTTACCGGGGAGCTGTTTTTT. Its protein product is CASSLWVTGELFF.

This clone has a count of ten or more. This chain's CDR3 is CASSLAEAGPHNEQFF. The DNA of the CDR3 is TGCGCCAGCAGCTTGGCCGAGGCAGGTCCCCACAATGAGCAGTTCTTC. This chain connects TRBV5-1 to TRBJ2-1, with D unclear. This CDR3 spans 16 amino acids. Germline CDR1 is SGHRS and CDR2 is YFSETQ. V was shortened by 0 bases and J by 5 bases, with 15 bases between the two germline ends.

The chain combines TRBV19 with TRBJ2-7; D perhaps matches TRBD1 (6 bases). CDR3 length: 13 amino acids. Germline CDR1 is LNHDA and CDR2 is SQIVND (reference sequence). V was shortened by 3 bases and J by 5 bases, with 11 bases between the two germline ends. The CDR3, as DNA: TGTGCCAGTAGTATGTTCAGGGGCGACGAGCAGTACTTC. Protein: CASSMFRGDEQYF.

This clone was seen only once. The chain links TRBV15 to TRBJ1-3; TRBD1 is a possible D gene (5 bases). The CDR3 length is 15 residues. The germline CDR1 and CDR2 sequences are LNHNV and YYDKDF (reference sequence). The V and J ends lost 1 base and 0 bases respectively, with 7 bases between them. CDR3 in DNA: TGTGCCACCAGCAGAGCGCAGGGCTCTGGAAACACCATATATTTT. Residues: CATSRAQGSGNTIYF.

This clone was observed a single time. V and J are TRBV13 and TRBJ1-1, with TRBD1 identical over 9 bases. Germline CDR1 and CDR2: PRHDT and FYEKMQ (reference sequence). This CDR3 has 15 residues. With V trimmed by 5 bases and J by 5 bases, 9 bases remained unmatched. CDR3 bases: TGTGCCAGCAGCACCCGACAGGGGGTAGATACTGAAGCTTTCTTT. Translation: CASSTRQGVDTEAFF. Full variable domain (remainder filled in from reference TRBV13 and TRBJ1-1): AAGVIQSPRHLIKEKRETATLKCYPIPRHDTVYWYQQGPGQDPQFLISFYEKMQSDKGSIPDRFSAQQFSDYHSELNMSSLELGDSALYFCASSTRQGVDTEAFFGQGTRLTVV.

The genes are TRBV19 and TRBJ2-3; a weak D match, TRBD2 (7 bases). Trimming took 0 bases from V and 8 from J, leaving 15 bases between them. This CDR3 has 15 residues. CDR1 LNHDA and CDR2 SQIVND come from the germline V gene (reference sequence). The CDR3 nucleotides read TGTGCCAGTAGTATAGATGGGGCGGGGGCCAGTACGCAGTATTTT. Its protein product is CASSIDGAGASTQYF.

V usage is TRBV27 and J usage is TRBJ2-5; D unresolved. The CDR3 is made up of 12 amino acids. V lost 4 bases to trimming and J lost 0 bases, with 3 bases between them. The V gene's germline CDR1 is MNHEY and CDR2 SMNVEV (reference sequence). CDR3 bases: TGTGCCAGCAGTTCGAACCAAGAGACCCAGTACTTC. The encoded protein is CASSSNQETQYF.

The chain combines TRBV5-1 with TRBJ2-7; 7 bases line up with TRBD2. CDR1 and CDR2 (germline): SGHRS, YFSETQ. This CDR3 contains 14 residues. V lost 5 bases to trimming and J lost 5 bases; unmatched junction nucleotides: 10. In DNA form, the CDR3 reads TGCGCCAGCAGTTTTGGCCTAGCGGTAGACGAGCAGTACTTC. Its translation is CASSFGLAVDEQYF. The complete variable domain, with remaining parts taken from reference TRBV5-1 and TRBJ2-7, reads KAGVTQTPRYLIKTRGQQVTLSCSPISGHRSVSWYQQTPGQGLQFLFEYFSETQRNKGNFPGRFSGRQFSNSRSEMNVSTLELGDSALYLCASSFGLAVDEQYFGPGTRLTVT.

The chain combines TRBV25-1 with TRBJ2-3, with D possibly TRBD1 on 6 matching bases. Germline CDR1 and CDR2: MGHDK and SYGVNS. The CDR3 is made up of 15 amino acids. Trimming shortened V by 5 bases and J by 3 bases, and 15 bases separated the two germline ends. The CDR3 nucleotides are TGTGCCAGCAGTATCAGGGGAGTTGGAACAGATACGCAGTATTTT. Amino acids: CASSIRGVGTDTQYF.

This sequence joins TRBV19 and TRBJ1-2, with TRBD1 identical over 11 bases. Germline V CDR1 and CDR2: LNHDA, SQIVND (reference sequence). V trimming: 7 bases; J trimming: 4 bases; junction bases outside the gene matches: 14. This CDR3 region has 17 residues. CDR3 DNA: TGTGCCAGTACGCCCCAAGGACAGGGGGCCGGTGGCTATGGCTACACCTTC. Its protein product is CASTPQGQGAGGYGYTF.

The chain couples TRBV7-6 to TRBJ2-5; TRBD2 aligns across 16 bases. CDR1 SGHVS and CDR2 FNYEAQ come from the germline V gene. V was pared by 4 bases and J by 5 bases, with 10 bases of the junction left unmatched. The length of the CDR3 is 18 residues. The CDR3 protein is CASSSGLAGGPGRETQYF. For the CDR3, the DNA is TGTGCCAGCAGCTCGGGACTAGCGGGAGGGCCAGGCAGGGAGACCCAGTACTTC. Full variable domain (rest looked up from reference TRBV7-6 and TRBJ2-5): GAGVSQSPRYKVTKRGQDVALRCDPISGHVSLYWYRQALGQGPEFLTYFNYEAQQDKSGLPNDRFSAERPEGSISTLTIQRTEQRDSAMYRCASSSGLAGGPGRETQYFGPGTRLLVL.

The chain recombines TRBV7-9 with TRBJ1-4; 9 positions match TRBD1. The CDR3 contains 15 residues. Germline V gene sequence: CDR1 SEHNR, CDR2 FQNEAQ (reference sequence). With 4 bases clipped from V and 4 bases from J, the junction kept 4 bases outside the gene matches. The chain's CDR3 is CASSSPGQGNEKLFF. The CDR3 DNA follows: TGTGCCAGCAGCTCCCCGGGACAGGGTAATGAAAAACTGTTTTTT.

The genes are TRBV11-2 and TRBJ2-1; a possible D gene is TRBD2 (6 bases). V lost 5 bases and J lost 5, with 16 bases in between. Looked up from germline, CDR1 is SGHAT and CDR2 is FQNNGV. The CDR3 has 15 amino acids. The CDR3 region is CASSPGTWADNEQFF. The CDR3 DNA reads as TGTGCCAGCAGCCCCGGGACTTGGGCGGACAATGAGCAGTTCTTC.

In the case of this clone: At the DNA level, this CDR3 is encoded by other sequences in the same sample as well. The V call is TRBV19, the J call TRBJ1-1; D gene ambiguous. The CDR3 is 13 residues long. Per the germline V gene, CDR1 is LNHDA and CDR2 is SQIVND (reference sequence). V was cut by 3 bases and J by 0 bases, with 5 bases left in between. The CDR3 region has the DNA TGTGCCAGTAGTATTAATGTGAACACTGAAGCTTTCTTT. It encodes CASSINVNTEAFF.

This clone was seen a few times. The V and J genes are TRBV5-6 and TRBJ2-5; 10 bases map to TRBD1. Trimming cost V 3 bases and J 5 bases; bases outside gene matches: 7. Germline V lookup: CDR1 SGHDT, CDR2 YYEEEE. The CDR3 sequence is 15 residues long. CDR3 loop: CASSSHRTGGETQYF. CDR3 in DNA: TGTGCCAGCAGCTCTCACCGGACAGGGGGGGAGACCCAGTACTTC.

The gene calls are TRBV11-3 and TRBJ1-1, with 7 nucleotides matching TRBD1. The CDR3 covers 15 residues. Per the germline V gene, CDR1 is SGHNT and CDR2 is YENEEA. Trimming cost V 4 bases and J 2 bases; bases outside gene matches: 7. The CDR3, as DNA: TGTGCCAGCAGCTCCGACCGGACAGGTAACACTGAAGCTTTCTTT. Protein sequence: CASSSDRTGNTEAFF. The variable domain in full, with the rest retrieved from reference TRBV11-3 and TRBJ1-1, is EAGVVQSPRYKIIEKKQPVAFWCNPISGHNTLYWYLQNLGQGPELLIRYENEEAVDDSQLPKDRFSAERLKGVDSTLKIQPAELGDSAVYLCASSSDRTGNTEAFFGQGTRLTVV.

J is TRBJ1-1 and V is TRBV7-2; possibly TRBD1 for D (5 bases). V lost 5 bases and J 0 bases, leaving 13 bases between the germline ends. Per germline, CDR1 SGHTA and CDR2 FQGNSA. The CDR3 runs 15 residues. In nucleotides, the CDR3 is TGTGCCAGCAGCCGAGACAGCCTCTTGAACACTGAAGCTTTCTTT. Protein sequence: CASSRDSLLNTEAFF. The entire variable domain, with the rest obtained from reference TRBV7-2 and TRBJ1-1, is as follows: GAGVSQSPSNKVTEKGKDVELRCDPISGHTALYWYRQSLGQGLEFLIYFQGNSAPDKSGLPSDRFSAERTGGSVSTLTIQRTQQEDSAVYLCASSRDSLLNTEAFFGQGTRLTVV.

J is TRBJ2-7 and V is TRBV5-1, with 11 bases aligning to TRBD2. Germline V lookup: CDR1 SGHRS, CDR2 YFSETQ. Trimming removed 3 bases from V and 0 bases from J; junction bases left unmatched: 5. This CDR3 has 16 amino acids. This CDR3 reads CASSSGLAGPSYEQYF. CDR3 in DNA: TGCGCCAGCAGCTCTGGACTAGCGGGTCCCTCCTACGAGCAGTACTTC. Supplemented by reference TRBV5-1 and TRBJ2-7, the full variable domain reads KAGVTQTPRYLIKTRGQQVTLSCSPISGHRSVSWYQQTPGQGLQFLFEYFSETQRNKGNFPGRFSGRQFSNSRSEMNVSTLELGDSALYLCASSSGLAGPSYEQYFGPGTRLTVT.

In its sample, this clone was seen a few times. The V call is TRBV11-2, the J call TRBJ2-2, with a tentative D call TRBD2 (5 bases). Per germline, CDR1 SGHAT and CDR2 FQNNGV. CDR3 size: 18 residues. Trimming removed 5 bases at V and 2 bases at J, with 21 bases between. The CDR3 protein is CASSPVGLFRGNTGELFF. The CDR3 DNA is TGTGCCAGCAGCCCCGTAGGCCTCTTCCGGGGAAACACCGGGGAGCTGTTTTTT.

The V and J genes are TRBV19 and TRBJ2-1; 7 bases agree with TRBD2. The CDR3 is 16 amino acids. V gave up 7 bases and J gave up 0 bases; unmatched junction bases: 9. Germline values: CDR1 LNHDA, CDR2 SQIVND (reference sequence). As DNA, the CDR3 is TGTGCCAGTACCTTAAGGGGCGGGAGCTCCTACAATGAGCAGTTCTTC. Residues: CASTLRGGSSYNEQFF.

The V gene is TRBV2, the J gene TRBJ2-2; 7 bases map to TRBD2. Germline trimming cut 6 bases from V and 2 bases from J; bases unmatched to any gene: 6. This CDR3 contains 15 residues. From germline, CDR1 is SNHLY and CDR2 FYNNEI. In nucleotides, the CDR3 is TGTGCCAGCAGCCGCGGGGGATCTAACACCGGGGAGCTGTTTTTT. Translated: CASSRGGSNTGELFF. The variable domain in full, with the rest retrieved from reference TRBV2 and TRBJ2-2, is EPEVTQTPSHQVTQMGQEVILRCVPISNHLYFYWYRQILGQKVEFLVSFYNNEISEKSEIFDDQFSVERPDGSNFTLKIRSTKLEDSAMYFCASSRGGSNTGELFFGEGSRLTVL.

This chain uses TRBV6-5 with TRBJ2-1; no reliable D call. CDR1 MNHEY and CDR2 SVGAGI come from the germline V gene. The CDR3 runs to 14 residues. The germline V and J ends were trimmed by 5 bases and 5 bases, with 13 bases remaining between them. CDR3: CASSPQPTNNEQFF. CDR3 DNA sequence: TGTGCCAGCAGTCCCCAACCGACCAACAATGAGCAGTTCTTC.

This chain connects TRBV5-1 to TRBJ1-1; D gene uncertain. V lost 1 base, J lost 11 bases, and 12 bases lay in between. The CDR3 loop spans 12 amino acids. Germline V gene lookup returns CDR1 SGHRS and CDR2 YFSETQ. CDR3 sequence: CASSLPGFGAFF. The CDR3 bases are TGCGCCAGCAGCTTGCCCGGGTTCGGGGCTTTCTTT.

This chain links TRBV7-9 with TRBJ1-4, with 8 bases identical to TRBD1. Trimming at V came to 6 bases and at J to 8 bases, leaving 8 bases not matched to a gene. There are 14 residues in the CDR3. Germline values: CDR1 SEHNR, CDR2 FQNEAQ (reference sequence). CDR3 nucleotides: TGTGCCAGCAGTGAAGACAGGGGAGAAGAAAAACTGTTTTTT. It is translated as CASSEDRGEEKLFF.

The CDR3 protein is CASSQDKKLSRQGTPGTQYF. The CDR3 bases are TGTGCCAGCAGCCAAGATAAGAAACTTTCCCGACAGGGGACCCCGGGTACGCAGTATTTT. The V and J genes are TRBV4-2 and TRBJ2-3, with TRBD1 identical over 8 bases. The CDR3 contains 20 residues. Per the germline V gene, CDR1 is LGHNA and CDR2 is YNFKEQ. With V trimmed by 0 bases and J by 8 bases, 22 bases remained unmatched.